This paragraph covers one TCR beta chain sequence. The antigen is undetermined. The genomic DNA of each subset was split evenly across several immunoSEQ plates. Original processing methods: Sequence data from immunoSEQ were junction-only and lacked quality scores; consequently, filtering differed. Sequenced by immunoSEQ multiplex PCR; TCRdb stores in-frame clones only, minus some. From that table come the V and J calls and clone size; the DNA was used to work out D and trimming. Seen here are about 2.4 million clones, roughly 92% observed once, and the top ten hold over 0.12%. This record belongs to a study of shared clonotypes between healthy human individuals. Study observations and caveats: Compared with clonotypes that all four donors shared, non-shared clonotypes had lower generation probabilities.

This CDR3 comprises 16 residues. Trimming cost V 5 bases and J 2 bases, with 17 bases left between them. Germline CDR1 LNHDA, CDR2 SQIVND (reference sequence). This sequence was found in a man younger than 35 in good health. This rearrangement joins TRBV19 to TRBJ2-3, with TRBD2 as a possible D gene (5 bases). The specimen was naive CD4+ T cells sorted from blood. Subset denoted: CD45RA+ positively selected. CDR3 region: CASSPRGSPFTDTQYF. Here the CDR3 DNA reads TGTGCCAGTAGTCCCCGGGGTAGCCCTTTCACAGATACGCAGTATTTT.